This T cell receptor beta chain is from a study of T-cell reconstitution after alpha-beta-depleted transplantation in children. Overall study findings and caveats: T cells produced anew were the main source of T-cell counts and diversity one year after transplant. Alpha-beta T cells about two months after transplant reportedly derived from several hundred expanded graft clones.

This CDR3 has 15 amino acids. With V trimmed by 8 bases and J by 2 bases, 6 bases remained unmatched. Germline values: CDR1 MDHEN, CDR2 SYDVKM. This clonotype was observed many times. What it recognizes is unknown. Unique molecular identifiers were used in preparing the TCRbeta library. TCRdb reprocessed the PCR reads with MiXCR, giving one entry per CDR3 protein. The data hold some 200,000 distinct CDR3 sequences, with 5% to 7.5% observed a single time. The chain joins TRBV28 to TRBJ1-3; 10 bases agree with TRBD1. The sequencing used PBMCs, collected before TCRalphabeta/CD19-depleted stem cell transplant. The clonotype was recovered from a girl under three years old with combined immunodeficiency, due to receive a stem cell transplant. The DNA for the CDR3 is TGTGCCAGCGCCTTAGACAGGGGGCCTGGAAACACCATATATTTT. Protein: CASALDRGPGNTIYF.